The entry that follows covers one T cell receptor (beta chain) sequence. The antigen is undetermined. The read ends 3 residues before the CDR3 terminus; that terminus is restored from the germline J gene. This sample was included in a study of T cell clonality in common variable immunodeficiency. Sequencing was performed with immunoSEQ multiplex PCR; in TCRdb, only in-frame clones are kept and a portion is missing. The repertoire table contains fewer than 20,000 clones. Study-level findings and limits: Reportedly, TCR beta sequences from common variable immunodeficiency showed fewer deletions and N-nucleotide insertions. Links between repertoire features and CVID complications were heterogeneity-limited.

The CDR3 has 13 residues. In germline, CDR1 is GTSNPN, CDR2 SVGIG (reference sequence). V was clipped by 4 bases and J by 5 bases, with 11 bases between them. The chain employs TRBV30 and TRBJ2-2, with D perhaps TRBD1 (6 bases). The sequence came from a human donor with common variable immunodeficiency. The specimen sequenced was peripheral blood mononuclear cells. The CDR3 spells CAWIRGRTGELFF. Incomplete CDR3 DNA: TGTGCCTGGATCAGGGGTCGAACCGGGGAG.